This TCR delta chain was sequenced for a study of γδ T cells in repeated Plasmodium falciparum infection. Overall study: Malian children with intense seasonal malaria exposure were compared with matched Australian children. Samples were taken at baseline, before some infections, and 21 days after each. General study findings and limits: Many TCRgamma sequences overlapped between individuals in stable Vgamma9/Vdelta2+ repertoires.

Germline loops: CDR1 TSWWSYY, CDR2 QGS. V trimming: 0 bases; J trimming: 0 bases; junction bases outside the gene matches: 31. The CDR3 has 27 amino acids. Flow sorting of PBMC yielded separate Vgamma9/Vdelta2+ and Vdelta2-negative gammadelta T cell populations for bulk repertoire analysis. This clone was observed many times. The antigen is unknown. Both TRG and TRD chains were sequenced from each sorted sample. TCRdb called clones anew from the multiplex PCR reads with CATT. The repertoire includes roughly 93,000 delta-chain clones, around 1.4% of them detected once, and around 8.1% sits in the top ten.

The specimen sequenced was gamma-delta T cells from blood. This TCR came from a pool of human donors (malaria-infected and uninfected, not separated). The V gene is TRDV1, the J gene TRDJ1; 13 bases agree with TRDD3. In nucleotides, the CDR3 is TGTGCTCTTGGGGAACTAGCCCCCTTCCTACGGAGTACTGGGGGATACGCTGGGTTTACGCACACCGATAAACTCATCTTT. Protein sequence: CALGELAPFLRSTGGYAGFTHTDKLIF.